These T cell receptor beta chains were read from a single sample in a study of T cell changes during pregnancy in multiple sclerosis. Clones were read by immunoSEQ multiplex PCR, and TCRdb kept only the in-frame ones, dropping some. The data contain 40,000 to 55,000 clones, 90% of them singletons. The input for sequencing was peripheral blood, taken in the first trimester of pregnancy. These receptors were taken from a female donor in good health, enrolled as a control in a pregnancy study. Both conserved end residues are part of each CDR3. A D gene is named only where the DNA matches it firmly. Some rows mark clone size as missing; the rest say once, few, many or name a class of expanded clone.

v_gene: TRBV19; d_gene: .; j_gene: TRBJ2-1; abundance: .; CDR3nt: TGTGCCAGTACCCATCCCCCGTCGGGCTACAATGAGCAGTTCTTC; CDR3aa: CASTHPPSGYNEQFF
v_gene: TRBV9; d_gene: TRBD1; j_gene: TRBJ1-1; abundance: .; CDR3nt: TGTGCCAGCAGCCCCGGACAGGGGGCAGTCACTGAAGCTTTCTTT; CDR3aa: CASSPGQGAVTEAFF
v_gene: TRBV6-5; d_gene: .; j_gene: TRBJ1-2; abundance: few; CDR3nt: TGTGCCAGCAGTTACGGGGGGGCCGGCTACACCTTC; CDR3aa: CASSYGGAGYTF
v_gene: TRBV4-1; d_gene: .; j_gene: TRBJ2-7; abundance: .; CDR3nt: TGCGCCAGCAGCCAAGGAGGTGGGGGGGCGGGCTCCTACGAGCAGTACTTC; CDR3aa: CASSQGGGGAGSYEQYF
v_gene: TRBV5-1; d_gene: .; j_gene: TRBJ1-1; abundance: .; CDR3nt: TGCGCCAGCAGCTCGACGGCCAGCGGCTACAGCACTGAAGCTTTCTTT; CDR3aa: CASSSTASGYSTEAFF
v_gene: TRBV29-1; d_gene: TRBD2; j_gene: TRBJ2-5; abundance: few; CDR3nt: TGCAGCGGATCCGGGACTAGCGGGAGTGAGACCCAGTACTTC; CDR3aa: CSGSGTSGSETQYF
v_gene: TRBV4-2; d_gene: TRBD1; j_gene: TRBJ2-7; abundance: .; CDR3nt: TGTGCCAGCAGCCAAGACACCAACCGAAAGCCCGGGACAGGGGCTAGGGAGCAGTACTTC; CDR3aa: CASSQDTNRKPGTGAREQYF
v_gene: TRBV7-2; d_gene: .; j_gene: TRBJ1-5; abundance: once; CDR3nt: TGTGCCAGCAGCTTAGAAGGCGCCCGCAGGATGCATTTT; CDR3aa: CASSLEGARRMHF
v_gene: TRBV6-1; d_gene: TRBD2; j_gene: TRBJ2-1; abundance: .; CDR3nt: TGTGCCAGCTCAACTAGGGGAGCGGGGTACAATGAGCAGTTCTTC; CDR3aa: CASSTRGAGYNEQFF
v_gene: TRBV2; d_gene: TRBD1; j_gene: TRBJ2-3; abundance: .; CDR3nt: TGTGCCAGCACCCCGCAGGGGGTCGGAGATACGCAGTATTTT; CDR3aa: CASTPQGVGDTQYF
v_gene: TRBV7-8; d_gene: TRBD2; j_gene: TRBJ2-1; abundance: .; CDR3nt: TGTGCCAGCAGCGCCACTAGCGGGGGGTCGAATGAGCAGTTCTTC; CDR3aa: CASSATSGGSNEQFF
v_gene: TRBV2; d_gene: TRBD2; j_gene: TRBJ2-1; abundance: .; CDR3nt: TGTGCCAGCAGTTACTCGGGACTAGCGGGAGTCTACAATGAGCAGTTCTTC; CDR3aa: CASSYSGLAGVYNEQFF
v_gene: TRBV2; d_gene: TRBD1; j_gene: TRBJ2-5; abundance: .; CDR3nt: TGTGCCAGCAGGCCCGGGACAGGGGTGACCCAGTACTTC; CDR3aa: CASRPGTGVTQYF
v_gene: TRBV13; d_gene: .; j_gene: TRBJ2-2; abundance: .; CDR3nt: TGTGCCAGCAGCTTAGGCAGGGGTGGGGAGCTGTTTTTT; CDR3aa: CASSLGRGGELFF
v_gene: TRBV5-1; d_gene: .; j_gene: TRBJ1-1; abundance: .; CDR3nt: TGCGCCAGCAGCTGGGGAGAGACTGAAGCTTTCTTT; CDR3aa: CASSWGETEAFF
v_gene: TRBV18; d_gene: TRBD1; j_gene: TRBJ2-2; abundance: .; CDR3nt: TGTGCCAGCTCACCCCGGGTGGCGACAGGGGGATTTCTGTACCACGGGGAGCTGTTTTTT; CDR3aa: CASSPRVATGGFLYHGELFF
v_gene: TRBV2; d_gene: .; j_gene: TRBJ1-5; abundance: .; CDR3nt: TGTGCCAGCAACGCGGCGGGGCGAAGCAATCAGCCCCAGCATTTT; CDR3aa: CASNAAGRSNQPQHF
v_gene: TRBV6-5; d_gene: .; j_gene: TRBJ2-1; abundance: .; CDR3nt: TGTGCCAGCAGTTACGAGAGCTCCTACAATGAGCAGTTCTTC; CDR3aa: CASSYESSYNEQFF
v_gene: TRBV9; d_gene: .; j_gene: TRBJ1-6; abundance: .; CDR3nt: TGTGCCAGCAGCCCAGATCTTCTGTATAATTCACCCCTCCACTTT; CDR3aa: CASSPDLLYNSPLHF
v_gene: TRBV6-5; d_gene: .; j_gene: TRBJ1-1; abundance: .; CDR3nt: TGTGCCAGCAGTTACAGAGGGCCGGGAACTGAAGCTTTCTTT; CDR3aa: CASSYRGPGTEAFF
v_gene: TRBV19; d_gene: TRBD1; j_gene: TRBJ1-1; abundance: .; CDR3nt: TGTGCCAGTGGGACAGGCTTTAGGGGCACTGAAGCTTTCTTT; CDR3aa: CASGTGFRGTEAFF
v_gene: TRBV7-8; d_gene: .; j_gene: TRBJ1-3; abundance: .; CDR3nt: TGTGCCAGCAGCTTTGCGGTGGCCGGAAACACCATATATTTT; CDR3aa: CASSFAVAGNTIYF
v_gene: TRBV7-2; d_gene: TRBD2; j_gene: TRBJ2-5; abundance: .; CDR3nt: TGTGCCAGCAGCGCCGGACTAGCGGGAGTGCAAGAGACCCAGTACTTC; CDR3aa: CASSAGLAGVQETQYF
v_gene: TRBV29-1; d_gene: .; j_gene: TRBJ1-1; abundance: few; CDR3nt: TGCAGCGTTGAAGAACAGTTGAACACTGAAGCTTTCTTT; CDR3aa: CSVEEQLNTEAFF
v_gene: TRBV28; d_gene: TRBD2; j_gene: TRBJ2-7; abundance: .; CDR3nt: TGTGCCAGCAGTTTATGGACTAGCGGGACTGGCGAGCAGTACTTC; CDR3aa: CASSLWTSGTGEQYF
v_gene: TRBV11-2; d_gene: TRBD1; j_gene: TRBJ1-2; abundance: few; CDR3nt: TGTGCCAGCAGCGTAAACGGACAGGGACTCTATGGCTACACCTTC; CDR3aa: CASSVNGQGLYGYTF
v_gene: TRBV6-6; d_gene: .; j_gene: TRBJ2-5; abundance: .; CDR3nt: TGTGCCAGCAGTTACTCGATGATAAGCAAAGAGACCCAGTACTTC; CDR3aa: CASSYSMISKETQYF
v_gene: TRBV13; d_gene: .; j_gene: TRBJ2-3; abundance: .; CDR3nt: TGTGCCAGCAGCTTAGGTCGCGGGATGGATACGCAGTATTTT; CDR3aa: CASSLGRGMDTQYF
v_gene: TRBV6-6; d_gene: TRBD1; j_gene: TRBJ2-5; abundance: .; CDR3nt: TGTGCCAGCAGTCTCACAGGGGGAGTTGGAGAGACCCAGTACTTC; CDR3aa: CASSLTGGVGETQYF
v_gene: TRBV6-1; d_gene: .; j_gene: TRBJ1-6; abundance: .; CDR3nt: TGTGCCAGCATCCGGCAGGCGGGTTCACCCCTCCACTTT; CDR3aa: CASIRQAGSPLHF
v_gene: TRBV7-9; d_gene: TRBD2; j_gene: TRBJ2-1; abundance: .; CDR3nt: TGTGCCAGCAGCCGTCGGGCTAGCGGGAGTCGGACCGATGAGCAGTTCTTC; CDR3aa: CASSRRASGSRTDEQFF
v_gene: TRBV28; d_gene: TRBD2; j_gene: TRBJ2-1; abundance: .; CDR3nt: TGTGCCAGCAGTTTCCGATGGGGTTCGCTAGCGGGAAGGGTTTATAATGAGCAGTTCTTC; CDR3aa: CASSFRWGSLAGRVYNEQFF
v_gene: TRBV7-2; d_gene: TRBD2; j_gene: TRBJ2-5; abundance: .; CDR3nt: TGTGCCAGCAGCTTAGGTTCTGAGCGGGGCCTAGGAACCCAGTACTTC; CDR3aa: CASSLGSERGLGTQYF
v_gene: TRBV9; d_gene: .; j_gene: TRBJ1-2; abundance: .; CDR3nt: TGTGCCAGCACCAAAAGCGGTGCATCGAACTATGGCTACACCTTC; CDR3aa: CASTKSGASNYGYTF
v_gene: TRBV5-1; d_gene: .; j_gene: TRBJ2-7; abundance: .; CDR3nt: TGCGCCAGCAGCGGGGACAACTCCTACGAGCAGTACTTC; CDR3aa: CASSGDNSYEQYF
v_gene: TRBV5-1; d_gene: .; j_gene: TRBJ2-2; abundance: .; CDR3nt: TGCGCCAGCAGCTTGGGAGGGAAGAACACCGGGGAGCTGTTTTTT; CDR3aa: CASSLGGKNTGELFF
v_gene: TRBV7-6; d_gene: TRBD2; j_gene: TRBJ2-1; abundance: .; CDR3nt: TGTGCCAGCAGCTCGGGCGGGAGGGCGGTTGAGCAGTTCTTC; CDR3aa: CASSSGGRAVEQFF
v_gene: TRBV5-1; d_gene: TRBD1; j_gene: TRBJ2-1; abundance: once; CDR3nt: TGCGCCAGCAGCCGAACCGGGACAGGGGCCCCTAATGAGCAGTTCTTC; CDR3aa: CASSRTGTGAPNEQFF
v_gene: TRBV30; d_gene: TRBD2; j_gene: TRBJ2-3; abundance: .; CDR3nt: TGTGCCTGGAGTGCCGGACTAGCGGGGGGTGATACGCAGTATTTT; CDR3aa: CAWSAGLAGGDTQYF
v_gene: TRBV7-9; d_gene: TRBD1; j_gene: TRBJ1-2; abundance: once; CDR3nt: TGTGCCAGCAGCCCTGGACAGGTTGGGAGCTATGGCTACACCTTC; CDR3aa: CASSPGQVGSYGYTF
v_gene: TRBV10-2; d_gene: .; j_gene: TRBJ2-5; abundance: .; CDR3nt: TGCGCCAGCAGTGCAACTCGGCAAGAGACCCAGTACTTC; CDR3aa: CASSATRQETQYF
v_gene: TRBV19; d_gene: .; j_gene: TRBJ2-2; abundance: .; CDR3nt: TGTGCCAGTAGTATAGATCCTCCATTCCCGGGAGCTAGGAGCAGCACCGGGGAGCTGTTTTTT; CDR3aa: CASSIDPPFPGARSSTGELFF
v_gene: TRBV6-1; d_gene: .; j_gene: TRBJ2-3; abundance: .; CDR3nt: TGTGCCGCCGCGCGGGGATACAGCACAGATACGCAGTATTTT; CDR3aa: CAAARGYSTDTQYF
v_gene: TRBV5-4; d_gene: TRBD2; j_gene: TRBJ2-5; abundance: .; CDR3nt: TGTGCCAGCAGCTCCGGGACTAGCGGGGGGGCGCGGGAGACCCAGTACTTC; CDR3aa: CASSSGTSGGARETQYF
v_gene: TRBV5-4; d_gene: .; j_gene: TRBJ1-2; abundance: once; CDR3nt: TGTGCCAGCAGCTCGAAAATTGGCGGGGGTAACTATGGCTACACCTTC; CDR3aa: CASSSKIGGGNYGYTF
v_gene: TRBV28; d_gene: .; j_gene: TRBJ2-7; abundance: .; CDR3nt: TGTGCCAGCAGTACTATTTCCGAGCAGTACTTC; CDR3aa: CASSTISEQYF
v_gene: TRBV2; d_gene: TRBD1; j_gene: TRBJ1-1; abundance: .; CDR3nt: TGTGCCAGCAGTTGGACAGGGGGCCTCACTGAAGCTTTCTTT; CDR3aa: CASSWTGGLTEAFF
v_gene: TRBV5-1; d_gene: .; j_gene: TRBJ2-7; abundance: .; CDR3nt: TGCGCCAGCAGCCGCGCGGGAATTGATAGCTCCTACGAGCAGTACTTC; CDR3aa: CASSRAGIDSSYEQYF
v_gene: TRBV5-4; d_gene: TRBD2; j_gene: TRBJ2-3; abundance: .; CDR3nt: TGTGCCAGCAGCCAGCTAGCGGGGGGGCCCGACACAGATACGCAGTATTTT; CDR3aa: CASSQLAGGPDTDTQYF
v_gene: TRBV28; d_gene: TRBD2; j_gene: TRBJ2-6; abundance: .; CDR3nt: TGTGCCGGATCAAAAGCGGGAGCTAGTGGGGCCAACGTCCTGACTTTC; CDR3aa: CAGSKAGASGANVLTF
v_gene: TRBV15; d_gene: TRBD2; j_gene: TRBJ2-5; abundance: .; CDR3nt: TGTGCCACCAGCATAGCGGGGGCGAGAAAAGAGACCCAGTACTTC; CDR3aa: CATSIAGARKETQYF
v_gene: TRBV25-1; d_gene: .; j_gene: TRBJ1-2; abundance: .; CDR3nt: TGTGCCAGCAGTGAGGCGGGACGGGCTGATGCTGGCTACACCTTC; CDR3aa: CASSEAGRADAGYTF
v_gene: TRBV30; d_gene: .; j_gene: TRBJ1-2; abundance: few; CDR3nt: TGTGCCTGGAGTGTACAGTGGACAGCTAGTCGTTCCTATGGCTACACCTTC; CDR3aa: CAWSVQWTASRSYGYTF
v_gene: TRBV28; d_gene: .; j_gene: TRBJ1-3; abundance: .; CDR3nt: TGTGCCAGCAGTCCGTATAATATCCCAGGGTCTGCTGGAAACACCATATATTTT; CDR3aa: CASSPYNIPGSAGNTIYF